Included here is one T cell receptor beta chain sequence, with context. Antigen: not known. This sample was included in a study of cytomegalovirus exposure and HLA in healthy donors. In the study overall: There were 90 million to 140 million unique TCR beta sequences, drawn from 180 million or so T cells, in an earlier analysis.

General study results and limits: Researchers reportedly found TCR beta sequences accurately predicted most subjects' HLA-A and HLA-B alleles. Later analysis placed DRB1 highest and HLA-C lowest in TCR association rates, which differed by HLA locus. Presence/absence comparisons presumed near-even sequencing depth among donors.

The study ran its PCR with 60 Vbeta and 13 Jbeta primers. The data were produced by immunoSEQ multiplex PCR, yet TCRdb's version contains in-frame clones alone and is incomplete. Of around 160,000 clones listed, 83% are singletons. The CDR3 has 18 residues. V lost 8 bases to trimming and J lost 6 bases; unmatched junction nucleotides: 17. The V gene's germline CDR1 is MGHDK and CDR2 SYGVNS. The sample was PBMCs. The chain combines TRBV25-1 with TRBJ1-4, with 11 bases aligning to TRBD1. The TCR originated in a man aged 50-59 years in good health and CMV-seropositive. As DNA, the CDR3 is TGTGCCAGCCGGCACCGGGACAGGGGGAGAAAGAGCTATGAAAAACTGTTTTTT. Translating gives CASRHRDRGRKSYEKLFF.